Listed here are 27 T cell receptor beta chains from one sample, sequenced in a study of metastatic and nonmetastatic thyroid tumors. Patients underwent thyroid surgery, and none had received any treatment before it. TCRdb re-clonotyped the PCR reads via MiXCR. The sample lists about 39,000 clones; approximately 19% were seen once. Input material: blood. The source is a female donor with papillary thyroid cancer or a benign thyroid nodule (not recorded which). Some clones in this sample may be carry-over from other donors' samples.

This clone was found many times. The CDR3 carries no conserved terminal phenylalanine or tryptophan, so it likely arises from a read error. The chain couples TRBV28 to TRBJ2-1, with a possible D match to TRBD1 (6 bases). There are 15 residues in the CDR3. Deletions cut 6 bases from V and 4 bases from J, with 16 bases between. The V gene's germline CDR1 is MDHEN and CDR2 SYDVKM. The CDR3 DNA reads as TGTGCCAGCAGGCCCCCAGGGGCAAGGTACAATGAGCAGTTCCTC. Translation: CASRPPGARYNEQFL.

The table lists this clone with many counts. V usage is TRBV18 and J usage is TRBJ1-5; 11 bases agree with TRBD1. From germline, CDR1 is KGHSH and CDR2 LQKENI. The trim removed 5 bases at V and 4 bases at J, leaving 4 bases unmatched. The CDR3 has 15 amino acids. The CDR3 here is CASSAGTGGNQPQHF. CDR3 nucleotide sequence: TGTGCCAGCTCAGCCGGGACAGGGGGGAATCAGCCCCAGCATTTT.

This clone was recorded only once. V usage is TRBV30 and J usage is TRBJ1-2; tentative D call: TRBD1 (6 bases). V gave up 4 bases and J gave up 8 bases, with 14 bases separating them. The CDR3 extends over 12 amino acids. Germline V gene lookup returns CDR1 GTSNPN and CDR2 SVGIG (reference sequence). CDR3 in amino acids: CAWNRALGGYTF. In nucleotides, the CDR3 is TGTGCCTGGAACAGGGCCCTGGGAGGCTACACCTTC.

The rearrangement joins TRBV7-9 to TRBJ2-2; D gene ambiguous. The ends were cut back, 4 bases at V and 6 bases at J, with 9 bases in the middle. The CDR3 is 13 residues long. The germline CDR1 and CDR2 sequences are SEHNR and FQNEAQ (reference sequence). This CDR3 reads CASSYGVAGELFF. Here the CDR3 DNA reads TGTGCCAGCAGCTATGGGGTAGCCGGGGAGCTGTTTTTT.

This clone occurred a few times. Germline and junction disagree at one end, which may indicate a read error. Other nucleotide sequences in the sample specify the same CDR3. V is TRBV28 and J is TRBJ2-3; the D gene is possibly TRBD1 (6 bases). This CDR3 is 19 amino acids long. The germline V gene has CDR1 MDHEN and CDR2 SYDVKM. The CDR3, as DNA: TGTGCCAGCAGTTTATTGACCCTGACAGGTAAGATCGAAGCAGATACTCAGTATTTT. It codes for CASSLLTLTGKIEADTQYF.

This clone was counted many times. The CDR3 DNA reads TGTGCCAGCAGCCCCACTAGCGGGACCTTCAATGAGCAGTTCTTC. Translated: CASSPTSGTFNEQFF. The rearrangement uses TRBV2 and TRBJ2-1, with 10 bases lining up with TRBD2. The length of the CDR3 is 15 residues. Germline-derived CDR1 and CDR2 are SNHLY and FYNNEI. Unmatched junction bases numbered 8, after V lost 6 bases and J lost 6 bases.

This clone was observed many times. The chain uses TRBV19 and TRBJ2-3; TRBD1 matches 7 bases. After removal of 10 bases from V and 4 bases from J, the junction contained 14 bases not matched to a gene. The CDR3 has 15 amino acids. Germline-derived CDR1 and CDR2 are LNHDA and SQIVND (reference sequence). CDR3 nucleotides: TGTGCCACCAGGGGGAAGGACCCGTCCCCAGATACGCAGTATTTT. Its protein is CATRGKDPSPDTQYF. The full variable domain, its missing parts supplied by reference TRBV19 and TRBJ2-3, is DGGITQSPKYLFRKEGQNVTLSCEQNLNHDAMYWYRQDPGQGLRLIYYSQIVNDFQKGDIAEGYSVSREKKESFPLTVTSAQKNPTAFYLCATRGKDPSPDTQYFGPGTRLTVL.

The J gene is TRBJ2-7, the V gene TRBV20-1; D unresolved. The V gene lost 7 bases and the J gene lost 3 bases, with 13 bases spanning the gap. This CDR3 has 12 residues. Germline loops: CDR1 DFQATT, CDR2 SNEGSKA (reference sequence). The CDR3 protein is CSGREDNYEQYF. The CDR3 coding sequence is TGCAGTGGTCGCGAAGACAACTACGAGCAGTACTTC.

This clone came up many times. The chain employs TRBV2 and TRBJ1-1, with 9 bases that match TRBD1. Germline V gene lookup returns CDR1 SNHLY and CDR2 FYNNEI. Trimming cost V 8 bases and J 5 bases; bases outside gene matches: 12. This CDR3 has 15 amino acids. CDR3 nucleotide sequence: TGTGCCAGCCGCATTCTGGGACAGGGCGGTACTGAAGCTTTCTTT. Translation: CASRILGQGGTEAFF.

With respect to this clone: A single base separates this from a much larger clone, so it may be a read error. The CDR3 protein is CASIEPDYGYGAFF. The CDR3 bases are TGTGCCAGCATTGAGCCGGACTATGGGTACGGAGCTTTCTTT. This chain connects TRBV25-1 to TRBJ1-1; no reliable D call. CDR1 and CDR2 (germline): MGHDK, SYGVNS. Trimming stripped 7 bases from V and 10 bases from J, with 22 bases between. This CDR3 has 14 amino acids.

This clone was detected many times. The chain employs TRBV20-1 and TRBJ2-1; 9 nucleotides match TRBD2. From germline, CDR1 is DFQATT and CDR2 SNEGSKA (reference sequence). Trimming removed 7 bases from V and 9 bases from J; junction bases left unmatched: 13. This CDR3 has 14 amino acids. The CDR3 region is CSVPSGGRAREQFF. CDR3 sequence (DNA): TGCAGTGTTCCTAGTGGCGGGAGGGCCCGTGAGCAGTTCTTC.

This clone was counted a single time. This chain joins TRBV7-2 and TRBJ1-2, with D unclear. Germline V gene data show CDR1 as SGHTA and CDR2 as FQGNSA. Trimming shortened V by 0 bases and J by 3 bases, and 11 bases separated the two germline ends. This CDR3 is 15 amino acids long. CDR3 region: CASSLALEIHYGYTF. Here the CDR3 DNA reads TGTGCCAGCAGCTTAGCGCTAGAGATCCACTATGGCTACACCTTC.

This clone showed up many times. The V call is TRBV19, the J call TRBJ1-1; a weak D match, TRBD1 (5 bases). This CDR3 region has 15 residues. V shed 0 bases and J shed 5 bases, with 13 bases lying between them. Germline V gives CDR1 LNHDA, CDR2 SQIVND (reference sequence). In DNA form, the CDR3 reads TGTGCCAGTAGTATAGAACCAGGGATGGTGACTGAAGCTTTCTTT. Amino acids: CASSIEPGMVTEAFF.

The CDR3 is CAWSRGPEAFF. Written as DNA, the CDR3 is TGTGCCTGGAGTAGGGGCCCTGAAGCTTTCTTT. J is TRBJ1-1 and V is TRBV30; possibly TRBD1 for D (5 bases). Germline V lookup: CDR1 GTSNPN, CDR2 SVGIG (reference sequence). This CDR3 region has 11 residues. V was cut by 2 bases and J by 6 bases, with 7 bases left in between. The entire variable domain, with the rest obtained from reference TRBV30 and TRBJ1-1, is as follows: SQTIHQWPATLVQPVGSPLSLECTVEGTSNPNLYWYRQAAGRGLQLLFYSVGIGQISSEVPQNLSASRPQDRQFILSSKKLLLSDSGFYLCAWSRGPEAFFGQGTRLTVV.

In this sample, this clone turned up many times. At one end, the junction sequence differs from germline, possibly due to a read error. The genes are TRBV27 and TRBJ2-1, with D hard to call. The CDR3 covers 13 residues. Looked up from germline, CDR1 is MNHEY and CDR2 is SMNVEV (reference sequence). The CDR3, as DNA: TGTGCCAGCAGGGGTTTCCTCTACGATGAGCAGTTCTTC. It translates to CASRGFLYDEQFF.

This clone was picked up a small number of times. CDR3 residues: CASRVAGVGETQYF. CDR3 DNA sequence: TGTGCCAGCAGGGTAGCGGGGGTTGGGGAGACCCAGTACTTC. V gene TRBV6-1 combines with J gene TRBJ2-5, with 9 bases identical to TRBD2. Germline V lookup: CDR1 MNHNS, CDR2 SASEGT. The CDR3 runs to 14 residues. J was trimmed by 5 bases and V by 6 bases; bases with no gene match: 7.

This clone was counted many times. V usage is TRBV15 and J usage is TRBJ2-1; TRBD2 matches at 13 bases. V lost 0 bases and J lost 10; bases outside the gene matches: 9. The CDR3 is 17 amino acids. The germline V gene encodes CDR1 LNHNV and CDR2 YYDKDF (reference sequence). The CDR3 nucleotides read TGTGCCACCAGCAGAGATTCTAGAGGACTAGCGGGAGAAGAGCAGTTCTTC. Encoded protein: CATSRDSRGLAGEEQFF.

This clone is labeled as medium-sized (0.01 to 0.1%). This sequence joins TRBV6-1 and TRBJ2-1; 9 bases align to TRBD1. J lost 5 bases, V lost 4 bases, and 6 bases had no gene match. CDR3 length equals 15 residues. Germline V gene lookup returns CDR1 MNHNS and CDR2 SASEGT. CDR3 sequence: CASSGSGTGNNEQFF. In DNA form, the CDR3 reads TGTGCCAGCAGTGGCTCCGGGACAGGGAACAATGAGCAGTTCTTC.

This clone showed up just a few times. At one end the junction does not follow the germline gene, possibly because of a read error. The chain combines TRBV29-1 with TRBJ1-2; no clear D gene. Germline-derived CDR1 and CDR2 are SQVTM and ANQGSEA. This CDR3 contains 12 residues. The CDR3 protein is CSVDTEDYGCTF. CDR3 nucleotides: TGCAGCGTTGACACAGAGGACTATGGCTGCACCTTC.

This clone was recorded at least ten times. This could be a read error, since a much larger clone is one nucleotide away. Other DNA sequences in this sample translate to the same CDR3. The chain has TRBV5-1 and TRBJ2-7; 10 bases fit TRBD1. Germline CDR1 SGHRS, CDR2 YFSETQ. V was clipped by 4 bases and J by 7 bases; unmatched bases: 11. This CDR3 comprises 15 residues. CDR3 bases: TGCGCCAGCAGCACCGGGACAGGGGTGACCCATGAGCAGTACTTC. As protein: CASSTGTGVTHEQYF.

In its sample, this clone ranks as medium-sized. J is TRBJ1-2 and V is TRBV6-2 or TRBV6-3; the D gene is possibly TRBD1 (6 bases). Looked up from germline, CDR1 is MNHEY and CDR2 is SVGEGT. Trimming removed 0 bases at V and 2 bases at J, with 7 bases between. CDR3 size: 14 residues. DNA for the CDR3: TGTGCCAGCAGTTACTCGAGGGGGAACTATGGCTACACCTTC. Protein product: CASSYSRGNYGYTF.

Of note for this clone: A much larger clone differs by one base, so this may be a read error. The DNA for the CDR3 is TGTGCCAGCAGCGAAGAAGAGTCACACCTCAATGAGCAGTTCTTC. It codes for CASSEEESHLNEQFF. The chain has TRBV11-1 and TRBJ2-1; D not resolved. The CDR3 consists of 15 residues. Germline-derived CDR1 and CDR2 are SGHAT and FQDESV (reference sequence). V dropped 5 bases and J dropped 6 bases, with 17 bases sitting between them.

V gene TRBV28 combines with J gene TRBJ2-7; 9 bases are shared with TRBD1. The CDR3 spans 16 residues. Germline V CDR1 and CDR2: MDHEN, SYDVKM. Germline trimming cut 6 bases from V and 4 bases from J; bases unmatched to any gene: 13. The CDR3 sequence is CASSLRTGGVGYEQYF. The CDR3 nucleotides read TGTGCCAGCAGCCTACGCACAGGGGGCGTCGGTTACGAGCAGTACTTC.

This clone was observed many times. CDR3 sequence reads: CASRFRGTGTKNIQYF. Written as DNA, the CDR3 is TGTGCCAGCAGATTCAGAGGGACAGGGACCAAAAACATTCAGTACTTC. The chain is built from TRBV28 and TRBJ2-4; 9 bases fit TRBD1. Germline CDR1 is MDHEN and CDR2 is SYDVKM. The CDR3 loop spans 16 amino acids. Losses at the gene ends were 6 bases for V and 2 bases for J; bases not matched to a gene: 8.

The V call is TRBV20-1, the J call TRBJ2-3; 7 bases are shared with TRBD1. Germline lookup yields CDR1 DFQATT and CDR2 SNEGSKA (reference sequence). The CDR3 contains 12 residues. V lost 6 bases to trimming and J lost 10 bases; unmatched junction nucleotides: 10. The CDR3 DNA is TGCAGTGCCGGAAAGACAGGGTATGCGCAGTATTTT. Its translation: CSAGKTGYAQYF.

The V and J genes are TRBV5-1 and TRBJ2-3; D is perhaps TRBD1 (6 bases). Trimming cost V 0 bases and J 4 bases, with 12 bases left between them. CDR3 size: 15 residues. CDR1 SGHRS and CDR2 YFSETQ come from the germline V gene. As DNA, the CDR3 is TGCGCCAGCAGCTTGGGTAGCAGGGGCGCAGATACGCAGTATTTT. Encoded protein: CASSLGSRGADTQYF.

This clone was recorded many times. The gene calls are TRBV12-3 or TRBV12-4 and TRBJ2-2, with a possible D match to TRBD1 (5 bases). V lost 7 bases, J lost 0 bases, and 12 bases lay in between. The CDR3 runs 15 residues. The chain's CDR3 is CASTLDSPNTGELFF. CDR3 sequence (DNA): TGTGCCAGCACCCTTGACAGTCCGAACACCGGGGAGCTGTTTTTT.